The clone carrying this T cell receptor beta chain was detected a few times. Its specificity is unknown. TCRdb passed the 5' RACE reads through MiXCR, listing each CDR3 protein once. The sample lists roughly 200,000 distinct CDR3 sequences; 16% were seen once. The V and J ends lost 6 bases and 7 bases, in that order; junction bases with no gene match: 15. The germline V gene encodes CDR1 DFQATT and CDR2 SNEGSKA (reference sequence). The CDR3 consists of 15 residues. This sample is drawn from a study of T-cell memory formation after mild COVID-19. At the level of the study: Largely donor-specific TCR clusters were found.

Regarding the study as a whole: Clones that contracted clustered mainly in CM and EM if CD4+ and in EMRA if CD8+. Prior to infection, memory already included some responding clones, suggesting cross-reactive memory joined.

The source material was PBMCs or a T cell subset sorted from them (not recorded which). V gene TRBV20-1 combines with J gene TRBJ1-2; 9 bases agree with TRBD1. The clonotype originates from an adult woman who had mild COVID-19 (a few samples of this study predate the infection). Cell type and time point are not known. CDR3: CSATPGRDRVFGYTF. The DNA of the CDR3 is TGCAGTGCCACTCCTGGCCGGGACAGGGTTTTTGGCTACACCTTC.